These 32 T cell receptor beta chains came from one sample sequenced in a study of blood T cell repertoires in COVID-19. TCRdb's copy holds only in-frame clones and misses some; the assay was immunoSEQ multiplex PCR. The table lists 200,000 or so clones, just under 90% of them singletons. Material for sequencing was peripheral blood. These receptors originate from a man younger than 40 with COVID-19, enrolled during active disease.

The V and J genes are TRBV2 and TRBJ2-7; the match to TRBD2 covers 8 bases. V lost 3 bases to trimming and J lost 4 bases; unmatched junction nucleotides: 11. This CDR3 is built from 16 residues. From germline, CDR1 is SNHLY and CDR2 FYNNEI. CDR3 DNA: TGTGCCAGCAGTGATCCCGCTAGCGGGCAGGATTACGAGCAGTACTTC. It is translated as CASSDPASGQDYEQYF.

This chain uses TRBV5-6 with TRBJ2-7; a possible D gene is TRBD1 (5 bases). V lost 2 bases and J 0 bases, leaving 21 bases between the germline ends. The germline V gene has CDR1 SGHDT and CDR2 YYEEEE. This CDR3 region has 18 residues. The CDR3 protein is CASSLFHPGAPSSYEQYF. DNA of the CDR3: TGTGCCAGCAGCTTATTTCACCCTGGGGCGCCAAGCTCCTACGAGCAGTACTTC.

The chain carries TRBV7-9 and TRBJ2-2; 16 bases map to TRBD2. The CDR3 extends over 18 amino acids. Unmatched junction bases numbered 3, after V lost 4 bases and J lost 1 base. CDR1 and CDR2 (germline): SEHNR, FQNEAQ (reference sequence). The CDR3 coding sequence is TGTGCCAGCAGCTCCGGGACTAGCGGGAGGGGGAACACCGGGGAGCTGTTTTTT. As protein: CASSSGTSGRGNTGELFF.

J is TRBJ1-3 and V is TRBV9; 9 nucleotides agree with TRBD1. V trimming: 0 bases; J trimming: 3 bases; junction bases outside the gene matches: 7. This CDR3 spans 17 amino acids. From germline, CDR1 is SGDLS and CDR2 YYNGEE. The CDR3 region is CASSVEGGTGFGNTIYF. CDR3 DNA sequence: TGTGCCAGCAGCGTAGAAGGAGGGACAGGGTTTGGAAACACCATATATTTT.

In its sample, this clone was seen a few times. The chain uses TRBV7-3 and TRBJ2-7; 7 bases match TRBD2. The CDR3 runs 13 residues. The V and J ends lost 3 bases and 6 bases, in that order; junction bases with no gene match: 5. Germline CDR1 SGHTA, CDR2 FQGTGA. The CDR3 here is CASSFGLVGEQYF. The CDR3 DNA is TGTGCCAGCAGCTTCGGACTAGTTGGCGAGCAGTACTTC.

In this sample, this clone turned up a few times. The rearrangement links TRBV25-1 to TRBJ1-2; 7 nucleotides align to TRBD1. Germline lookup yields CDR1 MGHDK and CDR2 SYGVNS. V was clipped by 6 bases and J by 5 bases; unmatched bases: 9. This CDR3 is 14 amino acids long. This CDR3 is CASRGGQPTYGYTF. The CDR3 DNA follows: TGTGCCAGCAGAGGGGGACAGCCTACTTATGGCTACACCTTC.

This clone was observed a few times. The gene calls are TRBV3-1 (or the pseudogene TRBV3-2) and TRBJ1-2, with D possibly matching TRBD1 (5 bases). The germline V and J ends were trimmed by 5 bases and 4 bases, with 11 bases remaining between them. The CDR3 sequence is 13 residues long. Germline CDR1 LGHDT, CDR2 YNNKEL (reference sequence). CDR3 amino acids: CASSETAFYGYTF. The CDR3 DNA sequence: TGTGCCAGCAGCGAGACAGCTTTCTATGGCTACACCTTC.

As DNA, the CDR3 is TGTGCCAGTTCTCGACAGGTTACCTCCTACGAGCAGTACTTC. It encodes CASSRQVTSYEQYF. The chain joins TRBV19 to TRBJ2-7; TRBD1 is a possible D gene (6 bases). V shed 8 bases and J shed 0 bases, with 14 bases lying between them. Germline values: CDR1 LNHDA, CDR2 SQIVND (reference sequence). The CDR3 consists of 14 residues.

V usage is TRBV5-1 and J usage is TRBJ1-2; tentative D call: TRBD1 (5 bases). Looked up from germline, CDR1 is SGHRS and CDR2 is YFSETQ. The CDR3 length is 15 residues. Trimming left V 0 bases short and J 5 bases short, with 14 bases between. CDR3 loop: CASSLVVAGHYGYTF. CDR3 nucleotide sequence: TGCGCCAGCAGCTTGGTTGTGGCAGGACATTATGGCTACACCTTC.

This chain joins TRBV27 and TRBJ2-2; maybe TRBD1 (5 bases). V dropped 5 bases and J dropped 1 base, with 14 bases sitting between them. Germline CDR1 and CDR2: MNHEY and SMNVEV (reference sequence). The CDR3 runs 16 residues. CDR3 coding DNA: TGTGCCAGCAGTCCTATTAGGGGCTTGAACACCGGGGAGCTGTTTTTT. Its translation: CASSPIRGLNTGELFF.

This clone was recorded only once. The J gene is TRBJ2-4, the V gene TRBV2, with TRBD2 matching over 11 bases. The germline V gene has CDR1 SNHLY and CDR2 FYNNEI. The length of the CDR3 is 16 residues. V lost 6 bases, J lost 0 bases, and 4 bases stayed unmatched. As DNA, the CDR3 is TGTGCCAGCAGGACTAGCGGGACCTTAGCCAAAAACATTCAGTACTTC. Its protein is CASRTSGTLAKNIQYF.

V is TRBV7-9 and J is TRBJ2-7; 8 bases are shared with TRBD1. This CDR3 is built from 15 residues. Germline CDR1 reads SEHNR; CDR2 reads FQNEAQ (reference sequence). V shed 3 bases, J shed 1 base, and the junction held 5 bases outside the gene matches. The CDR3 region is CASSFSTGGSYEQYF. The DNA of the CDR3 is TGTGCCAGCAGCTTTTCAACAGGGGGTTCCTACGAGCAGTACTTC.

The V call is TRBV27, the J call TRBJ1-2; TRBD1 might be the D (6 bases). V gave up 2 bases and J gave up 5 bases, with 15 bases separating them. Germline V gives CDR1 MNHEY, CDR2 SMNVEV (reference sequence). The CDR3 is 15 residues long. CDR3 nucleotide sequence: TGTGCCAGCAGTTTACGCGAGCGGACAGCTTATGGCTACACCTTC. This sequence encodes CASSLRERTAYGYTF.

The J gene is TRBJ1-5, the V gene TRBV9, with 7 bases matching TRBD1. The CDR3 totals 15 residues. Germline CDR1 reads SGDLS; CDR2 reads YYNGEE. V trimming: 7 bases; J trimming: 0 bases; junction bases outside the gene matches: 7. CDR3 coding DNA: TGTGCCAGCTCTCCAACAGGGGATAGCAATCAGCCCCAGCATTTT. Protein product: CASSPTGDSNQPQHF.

The J gene is TRBJ2-1, the V gene TRBV6-5, with 8 bases fitting TRBD2. The CDR3 length is 16 residues. Germline trimming cut 0 bases from V and 6 bases from J; bases unmatched to any gene: 7. Germline V gene lookup returns CDR1 MNHEY and CDR2 SVGAGI. CDR3 amino acids: CASSYSRLAGLNEQFF. The CDR3 DNA is TGTGCCAGCAGTTACTCAAGGCTAGCGGGTCTCAATGAGCAGTTCTTC.

Here the CDR3 DNA reads TGTGCCAGCAAGTCACCAGCGCGATTCTCTGGAAACACCATATATTTT. Translating gives CASKSPARFSGNTIYF. The gene calls are TRBV2 and TRBJ1-3; D remains ambiguous. Trimming stripped 7 bases from V and 0 bases from J, with 16 bases between. The germline gives CDR1 SNHLY, CDR2 FYNNEI. This CDR3 is 16 amino acids long.

The CDR3 DNA sequence: TGTGCCACCAGTGATTCGGGGTCTGCCGGGGAGCTGTTTTTT. Translating it yields CATSDSGSAGELFF. The chain joins TRBV24-1 to TRBJ2-2, with D perhaps TRBD2 (5 bases). Germline V gene lookup returns CDR1 KGHDR and CDR2 SFDVKD. Trimming pared 2 bases from V and 6 bases from J, leaving 9 bases between. The CDR3 consists of 14 residues.

The V call is TRBV24-1, the J call TRBJ2-3, with 7 positions matching TRBD2. This CDR3 region has 15 residues. Germline CDR1 reads KGHDR; CDR2 reads SFDVKD. With V trimmed by 4 bases and J by 4 bases, 7 bases remained unmatched. CDR3 region: CATSEAGPRPDTQYF. The CDR3, as DNA: TGTGCCACCAGTGAAGCGGGGCCTAGGCCAGATACGCAGTATTTT.

The chain combines TRBV6-5 with TRBJ1-1; D might be TRBD1 (5 bases). Germline CDR1 and CDR2: MNHEY and SVGAGI. The CDR3 is 13 residues long. V shed 6 bases and J shed 4 bases, with 12 bases lying between them. The DNA of the CDR3 is TGTGCCAGCAGAGGGGAGGTTGGCACTGAAGCTTTCTTT. This gives the protein CASRGEVGTEAFF.

The gene calls are TRBV3-1 (or the pseudogene TRBV3-2) and TRBJ1-2; 8 bases map to TRBD1. Losses at the gene ends were 4 bases for V and 1 base for J; bases not matched to a gene: 5. The CDR3 totals 15 residues. Germline V gene lookup returns CDR1 LGHDT and CDR2 YNNKEL (reference sequence). The CDR3 coding sequence is TGTGCCAGCAGCCCCCGGGACAGGTTTAACTATGGCTACACCTTC. Its translation is CASSPRDRFNYGYTF.

CDR3 in amino acids: CASSFGTVNQPQHF. The CDR3 nucleotides read TGTGCCAGCAGCTTCGGGACAGTAAATCAGCCCCAGCATTTT. The chain is built from TRBV7-2 and TRBJ1-5; 7 bases are shared with TRBD1. The CDR3 extends over 14 amino acids. The V gene end was trimmed by 3 bases and the J gene end by 4 bases; junction bases not matched to a gene: 3. CDR1 is SGHTA, CDR2 FQGNSA, per germline.

CDR3 protein: CASSSGLGTDTQYF. CDR3 coding DNA: TGTGCCAGCAGCTCGGGACTAGGAACAGATACGCAGTATTTT. J is TRBJ2-3 and V is TRBV7-2; 8 bases fit TRBD2. V was pared by 4 bases and J by 3 bases, with 3 bases of the junction left unmatched. Germline V gene data show CDR1 as SGHTA and CDR2 as FQGNSA. The CDR3 length is 14 residues.

This clone was observed a handful of times. The DNA of the CDR3 is TGTGCCAGCAGCGTTAGCACTGGGGCCAACGTCCTGACTTTC. As protein: CASSVSTGANVLTF. The V gene is TRBV9, the J gene TRBJ2-6; D is ambiguous. Germline V gene data show CDR1 as SGDLS and CDR2 as YYNGEE. This CDR3 has 14 amino acids. V dropped 2 bases and J dropped 2 bases, with 5 bases sitting between them. The full variable domain, its missing parts supplied by reference TRBV9 and TRBJ2-6, is DSGVTQTPKHLITATGQRVTLRCSPRSGDLSVYWYQQSLDQGLQFLIQYYNGEERAKGNILERFSAQQFPDLHSELNLSSLELGDSALYFCASSVSTGANVLTFGAGSRLTVL.

The chain carries TRBV27 and TRBJ2-7, with 11 bases identical to TRBD1. The CDR3 has 15 residues. CDR1 and CDR2 (germline): MNHEY, SMNVEV (reference sequence). The junction had 6 bases not matched to a gene; V was cut back by 5 bases and J by 3 bases. The CDR3 sequence: CASSPRTGGLYEQYF. CDR3 bases: TGTGCCAGCAGTCCCCGGACAGGGGGCCTCTACGAGCAGTACTTC.

This chain links TRBV2 with TRBJ1-5; D is uncertain. Germline-derived CDR1 and CDR2 are SNHLY and FYNNEI. The CDR3 runs 12 residues. The V end was cut by 6 bases, the J end by 3 bases, with 6 bases between. For the CDR3, the DNA is TGTGCCAGCAGAGAGAACAATCAGCCCCAGCATTTT. This encodes CASRENNQPQHF.

The chain is built from TRBV11-2 and TRBJ1-2; 9 bases agree with TRBD1. Germline V CDR1 and CDR2: SGHAT, FQNNGV. V gave up 1 base and J gave up 0 bases; unmatched junction bases: 6. The CDR3 has 17 residues. The CDR3 DNA sequence: TGTGCCAGCAGCTTAGTCAAGGGACAGGGAACTAACTATGGCTACACCTTC. It is translated as CASSLVKGQGTNYGYTF.

The gene calls are TRBV7-8 and TRBJ2-7; D remains ambiguous. From germline, CDR1 is SGHVS and CDR2 FQNEAQ. Trimming left V 5 bases short and J 0 bases short, with 11 bases between. This CDR3 spans 14 amino acids. CDR3 coding DNA: TGTGCCAGCAGCGTAACTCCGCACTCCTACGAGCAGTACTTC. Amino acids: CASSVTPHSYEQYF.

This rearrangement joins TRBV28 to TRBJ1-2; TRBD1 agrees at 8 bases. Trimming took 7 bases from V and 2 from J; bases not matched to a gene: 3. Germline V gene lookup returns CDR1 MDHEN and CDR2 SYDVKM. The CDR3 covers 13 residues. CDR3 coding DNA: TGTGCCAGCACTTCAGGGGGCAACTATGGCTACACCTTC. It specifies CASTSGGNYGYTF.

This chain uses TRBV3-1 (or the pseudogene TRBV3-2) with TRBJ1-4; D gene uncertain. The germline gives CDR1 LGHDT, CDR2 YNNKEL (reference sequence). CDR3 length equals 15 residues. V was cut by 3 bases and J by 6 bases, with 14 bases left in between. This CDR3 is CASSHTIGGDEKLFF. The CDR3 DNA follows: TGTGCCAGCAGCCATACGATCGGAGGAGATGAAAAACTGTTTTTT.

This clone was picked up one time. V is TRBV2 and J is TRBJ2-7, with 7 bases lining up with TRBD2. The junction had 11 bases not matched to a gene; V was cut back by 7 bases and J by 5 bases. The CDR3 sequence is 14 residues long. Germline V gives CDR1 SNHLY, CDR2 FYNNEI. In DNA form, the CDR3 reads TGTGCCAGCATAGTGATGCGGGGGATCAACGAGCAGTACTTC. It yields the protein CASIVMRGINEQYF.

This rearrangement joins TRBV7-2 to TRBJ2-7; TRBD1 is a possible D gene (6 bases). V gave up 5 bases and J gave up 4 bases, with 12 bases separating them. CDR3 length: 13 residues. Germline V CDR1 and CDR2: SGHTA, FQGNSA. The CDR3 DNA follows: TGTGCCAGCAGCCCCCGGACAGCGTACGAGCAGTACTTC. This encodes CASSPRTAYEQYF.

The rearrangement joins TRBV4-3 to TRBJ2-1, with 7 bases identical to TRBD1. The V gene end was trimmed by 3 bases and the J gene end by 10 bases; junction bases not matched to a gene: 9. The CDR3 has 14 amino acids. Germline CDR1 reads LGHNA; CDR2 reads YSLEER. In DNA, the CDR3 is TGCGCCAGCAGCCACCAGGGGGTCTCATGGGAGCAGTTCTTC. Translating gives CASSHQGVSWEQFF.